This T cell receptor (beta chain) was profiled in a study of blood T cell repertoires in COVID-19. Study as a whole: The United States, Italy and Spain were the sources of the acute and convalescent COVID-19 samples. PBMCs, B-cell-depleted T cells, or T cells provided the cDNA or gDNA that made up the material.

Per the germline V gene, CDR1 is MNHEY and CDR2 is SVGAGI. The CDR3 is 15 residues long. J lost 3 bases, V lost 2 bases, and 5 bases had no gene match. Per the study methods: Reference gene primer amplification in the assay estimated nucleated cell counts. Produced via immunoSEQ multiplex PCR; TCRdb's table is partial and in-frame only. V, J and clone size were drawn from that table, and D and trimming were deduced from the DNA. The sample includes some 19,000 clones, around 83% seen only once; the top ten take 17%. This clone occurred a few times. Sequencing was performed on peripheral blood. This sequence originates from a man between 65 and 85 years old with acute or convalescent COVID-19. The V call is TRBV6-5, the J call TRBJ2-3, with 7 nucleotides matching TRBD1. The CDR3 coding sequence is TGTGCCAGCAGTTACGGGACGACAGGGACAGATACGCAGTATTTT. This translates into CASSYGTTGTDTQYF.